The sequence of this T cell receptor beta chain was determined in a study of ipilimumab plus nivolumab after autologous stem cell transplantation. Produced via immunoSEQ multiplex PCR; TCRdb's table is partial and in-frame only. This sample has 2,500 to 3,500 clones, with around 80% found just once. This clone was counted a few times. The V gene end was trimmed by 6 bases and the J gene end by 5 bases; junction bases not matched to a gene: 8. Germline CDR1 MNHEY, CDR2 SVGAGI. The CDR3 runs to 14 residues. This sequence joins TRBV6-5 and TRBJ2-7; TRBD1 aligns across 9 bases. The TCR comes from a male donor with multiple myeloma. The specimen was PBMCs, collected in a trial of ipilimumab plus nivolumab as post-transplant consolidation. This CDR3 is CASSRDREVDEQYF. The CDR3, as DNA: TGTGCCAGCAGCCGGGACAGGGAGGTCGACGAGCAGTACTTC.